These 26 T cell receptor beta chains were sequenced from one sample in a study of shared clonotypes between healthy human individuals (dated by TCRdb to the early 2020s). The library was obtained by the immunoSEQ multiplex PCR assay. TCRdb limited this immuneACCESS table to in-frame rearrangements with V and J called. A share of clones is missing; checked studies link under half to unresolved V genes, and the rest is unexplained. The sample table shows around 450,000 clones, and about 85% are seen once. The biggest ten clones account for around 14% of the sample. Sequencing input: PBMCs. The source is a woman between 40 and 50 years old in good health. Some clones in this sample may be carry-over from other donors' samples.

The gene calls are TRBV28 and TRBJ2-7, with D unclear. With 4 bases removed from V and 3 bases from J, the gap between germline ends came to 16 bases. This CDR3 region has 15 residues. Germline V gives CDR1 MDHEN, CDR2 SYDVKM. The CDR3 region is CASSSVGSAYYEQYF. CDR3 coding DNA: TGTGCCAGCAGTTCGGTGGGGTCGGCGTACTACGAGCAGTACTTC.

The genes are TRBV5-6 and TRBJ1-4; D unclear. Trimming stripped 4 bases from V and 5 bases from J, with 15 bases between. Germline V gene data show CDR1 as SGHDT and CDR2 as YYEEEE. This CDR3 is built from 15 residues. CDR3 coding DNA: TGTGCCAGCAGCCGGATACTGGCCCCCAATGAAAAACTGTTTTTT. This codes for CASSRILAPNEKLFF. The whole variable domain, remainder taken from reference TRBV5-6 and TRBJ1-4, is DAGVTQSPTHLIKTRGQQVTLRCSPKSGHDTVSWYQQALGQGPQFIFQYYEEEERQRGNFPDRFSGHQFPNYSSELNVNALLLGDSALYLCASSRILAPNEKLFFGSGTQLSVL.

The CDR3 DNA sequence: TGTGCCAGCAGCCCTATGGATCGCCCAGATACGCAGTATTTT. The encoded protein is CASSPMDRPDTQYF. This rearrangement joins TRBV5-4 to TRBJ2-3; D remains ambiguous. CDR3 size: 14 residues. Per the germline V gene, CDR1 is SGHNT and CDR2 is YYREEE (reference sequence). V lost 4 bases to trimming and J lost 4 bases, with 13 bases between them. Together with reference TRBV5-4 and TRBJ2-3, the CDR3 gives the full variable domain: ETGVTQSPTHLIKTRGQQVTLRCSSQSGHNTVSWYQQALGQGPQFIFQYYREEENGRGNFPPRFSGLQFPNYSSELNVNALELDDSALYLCASSPMDRPDTQYFGPGTRLTVL.

The V call is TRBV5-4, the J call TRBJ2-1, with D possibly being TRBD1 (6 bases). Germline V gene data show CDR1 as SGHNT and CDR2 as YYREEE (reference sequence). This CDR3 is 17 amino acids long. The V end was cut by 0 bases, the J end by 6 bases, with 19 bases between. The CDR3 DNA is TGTGCCAGCAGCTTGGGGGGTGGGGGCCCCTCGGTCAATGAGCAGTTCTTC. Translating it yields CASSLGGGGPSVNEQFF.

Comment on this clone: The identical CDR3 is also encoded by other nucleotide sequences in the sample. J is TRBJ2-1 and V is TRBV7-6, with D unclear. V dropped 0 bases and J dropped 4 bases, with 7 bases sitting between them. The length of the CDR3 is 14 residues. Germline V gives CDR1 SGHVS, CDR2 FNYEAQ. Here the CDR3 DNA reads TGTGCCAGCAGCTTAGCCGGGTCATACAATGAGCAGTTCTTC. As protein: CASSLAGSYNEQFF.

This rearrangement joins TRBV6-1 to TRBJ2-1; D unclear. The V end was cut by 7 bases, the J end by 3 bases, with 16 bases between. The CDR3 runs 15 residues. Germline V lookup: CDR1 MNHNS, CDR2 SASEGT. CDR3 nucleotide sequence: TGTGCCAGCACCCCCCCGGGCAGCGACTACAATGAGCAGTTCTTC. Protein: CASTPPGSDYNEQFF.

In DNA, the CDR3 is TGTGCCAGCAGCTTAGCGGCGAGGCGGGGGGGCGAGCAGTACTTC. Translating gives CASSLAARRGGEQYF. This rearrangement joins TRBV7-2 to TRBJ2-7; 9 bases map to TRBD2. After removal of 0 bases from V and 6 bases from J, the junction contained 6 bases not matched to a gene. CDR1 is SGHTA, CDR2 FQGNSA, per germline. The CDR3 runs 15 residues.

The sample holds one count of this clone. V is TRBV18 and J is TRBJ1-6, with 12 bases matching TRBD1. CDR1 is KGHSH, CDR2 LQKENI, per germline. J gave up 8 bases and V 5 bases, and 4 bases lay outside the gene matches. CDR3 length equals 15 residues. The CDR3 spells CASSGTGGADSPLHF. The CDR3 DNA reads as TGTGCCAGCTCAGGGACAGGGGGCGCCGATTCACCCCTCCACTTT. Based on the CDR3 plus reference TRBV18 and TRBJ1-6, the full variable domain is NAGVMQNPRHLVRRRGQEARLRCSPMKGHSHVYWYRQLPEEGLKFMVYLQKENIIDESGMPKERFSAEFPKEGPSILRIQQVVRGDSAAYFCASSGTGGADSPLHFGNGTRLTVT.

This clone was recorded a few times. CDR3 in DNA: TGTGCCAGCAGCTTAGTCCGAGATCATGGACCCGAGCAGTACTTC. Protein sequence: CASSLVRDHGPEQYF. The V call is TRBV7-9, the J call TRBJ2-7, with no clear D. The length of the CDR3 is 15 residues. V shed 1 base and J shed 6 bases, with 16 bases lying between them. In germline, CDR1 is SEHNR, CDR2 FQNEAQ (reference sequence).

The V call is TRBV4-3, the J call TRBJ2-3, with TRBD1 as a possible D gene (5 bases). Germline assignment: CDR1 LGHNA and CDR2 YSLEER. This CDR3 region has 17 residues. The V and J ends lost 4 bases and 2 bases respectively, with 19 bases between them. Written as DNA, the CDR3 is TGCGCCAGCAGCCGTGAACCATGGGGCAGTACCACAGATACGCAGTATTTT. It is translated as CASSREPWGSTTDTQYF.

The chain combines TRBV6-5 with TRBJ1-3; D might be TRBD1 (5 bases). The germline V gene encodes CDR1 MNHEY and CDR2 SVGAGI. The V and J ends lost 5 bases and 3 bases respectively, with 8 bases between them. The CDR3 consists of 13 residues. The CDR3 loop is CASSQGRGNTIYF. The CDR3 bases are TGTGCCAGCAGTCAGGGCCGTGGAAACACCATATATTTT.

This clone was observed once. V is TRBV25-1 and J is TRBJ1-4, with D perhaps TRBD1 (5 bases). V was shortened by 1 base and J by 6 bases, with 9 bases between the two germline ends. This CDR3 contains 14 residues. In germline, CDR1 is MGHDK, CDR2 SYGVNS. This CDR3 reads CASSEWGGDEKLFF. The CDR3 nucleotides read TGTGCCAGCAGTGAATGGGGGGGTGATGAAAAACTGTTTTTT.

Written as DNA, the CDR3 is TGTGCCAGCAGCCCAATATTCGGCCAAGAGACCCAGTACTTC. This gives the protein CASSPIFGQETQYF. The genes are TRBV7-9 and TRBJ2-5; D call uncertain. Trimming took off 5 bases at V and 1 base at J, with 11 bases between the two ends. Germline CDR1 SEHNR, CDR2 FQNEAQ (reference sequence). The CDR3 covers 14 residues.

Only a few counts were recorded for this clone. The chain couples TRBV12-5 to TRBJ1-1; D gene unclear. Trimming removed 1 base from V and 6 bases from J, with 6 bases in between. Germline CDR1 is LGHNT and CDR2 is FRNRAP. CDR3 length: 12 residues. The CDR3 here is CASGLERAEAFF. The CDR3 DNA reads TGTGCTAGTGGTTTGGAACGGGCTGAAGCTTTCTTT. Full variable domain (remainder filled in from reference TRBV12-5 and TRBJ1-1): DARVTQTPRHKVTEMGQEVTMRCQPILGHNTVFWYRQTMMQGLELLAYFRNRAPLDDSGMPKDRFSAEMPDATLATLKIQPSEPRDSAVYFCASGLERAEAFFGQGTRLTVV.

In DNA, the CDR3 is TGCAGCGTCCGGACAGGGGGCCACTACGAGCAGTACTTC. It encodes CSVRTGGHYEQYF. V is TRBV29-1 and J is TRBJ2-7; the match to TRBD1 covers 11 bases. Looked up from germline, CDR1 is SQVTM and CDR2 is ANQGSEA. V gave up 6 bases and J gave up 3 bases; unmatched junction bases: 4. The CDR3 has 13 amino acids.

This clone was detected many times. The gene calls are TRBV6-1 and TRBJ1-3; D remains ambiguous. The CDR3 covers 15 residues. The V gene's germline CDR1 is MNHNS and CDR2 SASEGT. V was trimmed by 1 base and J by 8 bases, leaving 15 bases between them. CDR3 sequence (DNA): TGTGCCAGCAGTGAAGTTAACCGAAATAAGGACACCATATATTTT. It yields the protein CASSEVNRNKDTIYF.

In this sample, this clone turned up a few times. The J gene is TRBJ2-2, the V gene TRBV29-1; 12 positions agree with TRBD1. After removal of 7 bases from V and 6 bases from J, the junction contained 3 bases not matched to a gene. Per germline, CDR1 SQVTM and CDR2 ANQGSEA. The CDR3 runs to 13 residues. Here the CDR3 DNA reads TGCAGCGGCGGGACAGGGGGCCCCGGGGAGCTGTTTTTT. This translates into CSGGTGGPGELFF.

For this clone: Other DNA sequences in this specimen translate into the identical CDR3. CDR3 in DNA: TGTGCCAGCAGGCCCGCGGGAGACCACGAGCAGTACTTC. Translated, it gives CASRPAGDHEQYF. The rearrangement joins TRBV7-9 to TRBJ2-7; 7 bases match TRBD2. This CDR3 comprises 13 residues. Germline V gene lookup returns CDR1 SEHNR and CDR2 FQNEAQ (reference sequence). Unmatched junction bases numbered 7, after V lost 6 bases and J lost 5 bases. Combining the CDR3 with reference TRBV7-9 and TRBJ2-7 gives the whole variable domain DTGVSQNPRHKITKRGQNVTFRCDPISEHNRLYWYRQTLGQGPEFLTYFQNEAQLEKSRLLSDRFSAERPKGSFSTLEIQRTEQGDSAMYLCASRPAGDHEQYFGPGTRLTVT.

The chain joins TRBV11-2 to TRBJ2-7; 7 nucleotides align to TRBD2. CDR1 and CDR2 (germline): SGHAT, FQNNGV. V was clipped by 5 bases and J by 6 bases; unmatched bases: 10. This CDR3 is 14 amino acids long. CDR3 amino acids: CASSLLSGIGEQYF. CDR3 bases: TGTGCCAGCAGCCTCCTCAGCGGGATTGGCGAGCAGTACTTC.

The chain recombines TRBV6-5 with TRBJ2-7, with D possibly matching TRBD2 (5 bases). Germline V lookup: CDR1 MNHEY, CDR2 SVGAGI. Trimming removed 4 bases from V and 3 bases from J, with 7 bases in between. CDR3 length equals 12 residues. CDR3 in amino acids: CASSLGGYEQYF. The CDR3 nucleotides are TGTGCCAGCAGTTTAGGAGGCTACGAGCAGTACTTC.

V and J are TRBV9 and TRBJ1-5, with a tentative D call TRBD1 (6 bases). The ends were cut back, 0 bases at V and 4 bases at J, with 11 bases in the middle. Germline-derived CDR1 and CDR2 are SGDLS and YYNGEE. The CDR3 loop spans 15 amino acids. CDR3: CASSVGDIVNQPQHF. The CDR3 bases are TGTGCCAGCAGCGTAGGGGACATTGTTAATCAGCCCCAGCATTTT.

The CDR3 region has the DNA TGTGCCTGGAGTGGAGGGTTCAGGGAAAAACTGTTTTTT. Its translation: CAWSGGFREKLFF. This chain connects TRBV30 to TRBJ1-4; the D is unclear. Germline CDR1 GTSNPN, CDR2 SVGIG (reference sequence). V gave up 1 base and J gave up 8 bases, with 11 bases separating them. The CDR3 has 13 residues.

The CDR3 region has the DNA TGCGCCAGCAGTCGACTAGCGGAAGTCTCCTACGAGCAGTACTTC. Encoded protein: CASSRLAEVSYEQYF. The chain recombines TRBV5-1 with TRBJ2-7, with 9 nucleotides matching TRBD2. From germline, CDR1 is SGHRS and CDR2 YFSETQ. CDR3 length equals 15 residues. V trimming: 5 bases; J trimming: 0 bases; junction bases outside the gene matches: 6.

This clone was found once. The V call is TRBV7-2, the J call TRBJ2-4, with TRBD2 matching over 11 bases. The CDR3 consists of 19 residues. Germline CDR1 is SGHTA and CDR2 is FQGNSA. V shed 5 bases and J 3 bases; nucleotides not matched to a gene: 15. CDR3 region: CASSLAGTSGALIKNIQYF. The DNA for the CDR3 is TGTGCCAGCAGCCTTGCCGGGACTAGCGGAGCCCTTATCAAAAACATTCAGTACTTC.

CDR3 region: CASRKAANTEAFF. The CDR3 DNA reads TGTGCCAGCAGGAAAGCGGCGAACACTGAAGCTTTCTTT. The chain links TRBV6-1 to TRBJ1-1; no clear D. Deletions cut 6 bases from V and 1 base from J, with 9 bases between. The CDR3 has 13 amino acids. Germline CDR1 is MNHNS and CDR2 is SASEGT.

As to this clone: This probably arose from a read error, given a far larger clone one base away. V gene TRBV28 combines with J gene TRBJ2-1; 9 positions agree with TRBD1. Germline V CDR1 and CDR2: MDHEN, SYDVKM. The CDR3 is 17 amino acids. J lost 3 bases, V lost 5 bases, and 11 bases had no gene match. CDR3 in amino acids: CASSPLLGTGFYNEQFF. The CDR3 bases are TGTGCCAGCAGTCCGCTCCTCGGGACAGGGTTCTACAATGAGCAGTTCTTC.